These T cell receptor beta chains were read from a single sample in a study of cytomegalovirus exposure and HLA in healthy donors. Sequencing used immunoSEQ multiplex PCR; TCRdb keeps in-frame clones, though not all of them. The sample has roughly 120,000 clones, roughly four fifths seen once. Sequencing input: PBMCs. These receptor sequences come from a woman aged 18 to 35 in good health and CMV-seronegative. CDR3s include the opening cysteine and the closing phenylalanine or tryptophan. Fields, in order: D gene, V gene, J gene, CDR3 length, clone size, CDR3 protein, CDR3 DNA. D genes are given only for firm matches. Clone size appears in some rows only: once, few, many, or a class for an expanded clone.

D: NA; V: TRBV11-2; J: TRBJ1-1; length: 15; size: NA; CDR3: CASSLAGTLDTEAFF; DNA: TGTGCCAGCAGCTTAGCGGGGACACTTGACACTGAAGCTTTCTTT
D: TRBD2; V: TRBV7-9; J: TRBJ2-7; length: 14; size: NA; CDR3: CAIGGWGPIYEQYF; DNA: TGTGCCATCGGGGGGTGGGGCCCAATCTACGAGCAGTACTTC
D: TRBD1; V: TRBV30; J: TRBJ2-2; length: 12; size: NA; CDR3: CAWSQGVRELFF; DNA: TGTGCCTGGAGTCAGGGGGTGAGGGAGCTGTTTTTT
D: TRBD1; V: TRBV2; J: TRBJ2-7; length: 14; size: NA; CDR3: CASSSGQGMYEQYF; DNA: TGTGCCAGCAGTTCGGGACAGGGAATGTACGAGCAGTACTTC
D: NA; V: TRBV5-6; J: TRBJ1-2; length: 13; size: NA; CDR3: CASSLFGNYGYTF; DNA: TGTGCCAGCAGCTTGTTCGGGAATTATGGCTACACCTTC
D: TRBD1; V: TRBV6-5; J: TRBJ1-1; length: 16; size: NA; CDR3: CASSYAPPGGGTEAFF; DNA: TGTGCCAGCAGTTACGCACCGCCAGGGGGCGGCACTGAAGCTTTCTTT
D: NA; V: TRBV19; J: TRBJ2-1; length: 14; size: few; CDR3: CASSWSGIYNEQFF; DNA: TGTGCCAGTAGTTGGTCAGGCATTTACAATGAGCAGTTCTTC
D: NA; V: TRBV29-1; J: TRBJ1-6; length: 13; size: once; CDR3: CSVGEVQDSPLHF; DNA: TGCAGCGTTGGGGAGGTGCAGGATTCACCCCTCCACTTT
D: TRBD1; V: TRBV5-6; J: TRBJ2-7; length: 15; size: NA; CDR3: CASGPDRPLHYEQCF; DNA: TGTGCCAGCGGCCCGGACAGGCCCCTCCACTACGAGCAGTGCTTC
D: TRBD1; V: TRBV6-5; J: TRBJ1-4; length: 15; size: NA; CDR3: CASSYSRQGREKLFF; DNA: TGTGCCAGCAGTTACTCCCGACAGGGGCGGGAAAAACTGTTTTTT
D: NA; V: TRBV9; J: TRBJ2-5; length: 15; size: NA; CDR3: CASSPTPTGWETQYF; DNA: TGTGCCAGCAGCCCGACGCCGACGGGTTGGGAGACCCAGTACTTC
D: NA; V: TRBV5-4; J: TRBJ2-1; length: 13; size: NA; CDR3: CASSFIKGGEQFF; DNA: TGTGCCAGCAGCTTCATCAAAGGCGGTGAGCAGTTCTTC
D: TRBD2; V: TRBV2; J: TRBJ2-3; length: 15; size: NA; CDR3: CASLGTSGRPDTQYF; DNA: TGTGCCAGCCTCGGGACTAGCGGGAGACCAGATACGCAGTATTTT
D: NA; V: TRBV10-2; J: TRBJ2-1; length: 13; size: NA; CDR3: CASSEVERLRQFF; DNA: TGCGCCAGCAGTGAAGTCGAGAGGCTTCGGCAGTTCTTC
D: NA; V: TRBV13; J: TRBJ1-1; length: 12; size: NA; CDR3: CASSPRQNPAFF; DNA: TGTGCCAGCAGCCCCCGACAGAACCCAGCTTTCTTT
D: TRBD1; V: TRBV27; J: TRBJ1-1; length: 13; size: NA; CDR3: CASSWTTGSEAFF; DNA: TGTGCCAGCAGTTGGACGACAGGGTCTGAAGCTTTCTTT
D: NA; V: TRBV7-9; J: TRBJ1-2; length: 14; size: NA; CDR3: CASSSGGQDYGYTF; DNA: TGTGCCAGCAGCTCGGGGGGACAAGACTATGGCTACACCTTC
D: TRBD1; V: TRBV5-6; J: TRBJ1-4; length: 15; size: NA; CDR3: CASNDGTGGGEKLFF; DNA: TGTGCCAGCAACGACGGGACAGGTGGGGGTGAAAAACTGTTTTTT
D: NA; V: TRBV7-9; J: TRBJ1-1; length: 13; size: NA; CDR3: CASSWSLGTEAFF; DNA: TGTGCCAGCAGCTGGAGTCTGGGCACTGAAGCTTTCTTT
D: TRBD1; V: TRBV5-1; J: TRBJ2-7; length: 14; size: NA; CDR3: CASSLVGQHYEQYF; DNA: TGCGCCAGCAGCTTGGTGGGACAGCACTACGAGCAGTACTTC
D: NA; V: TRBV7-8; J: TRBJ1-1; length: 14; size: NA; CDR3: CASSFDPRDTEAFF; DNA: TGTGCCAGCAGCTTTGACCCGAGGGACACTGAAGCTTTCTTT
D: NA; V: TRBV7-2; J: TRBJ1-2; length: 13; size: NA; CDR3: CASSHGGFYGYTF; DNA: TGTGCCAGCAGCCACGGGGGTTTCTATGGCTACACCTTC
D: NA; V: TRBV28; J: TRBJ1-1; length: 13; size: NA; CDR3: CASSLWGDTEAFF; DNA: TGTGCCAGCAGTCTTTGGGGGGACACTGAAGCTTTCTTT
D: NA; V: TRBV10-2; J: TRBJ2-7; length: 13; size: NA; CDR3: CASSAAGNYEQYF; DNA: TGCGCCAGCAGTGCGGCGGGGAACTACGAGCAGTACTTC
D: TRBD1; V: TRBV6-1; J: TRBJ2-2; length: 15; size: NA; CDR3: CASSEQGALTGELFF; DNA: TGTGCCAGCAGTGAACAGGGGGCGCTCACCGGGGAGCTGTTTTTT
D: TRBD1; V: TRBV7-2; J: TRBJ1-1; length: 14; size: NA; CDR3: CASSPRQGNTEAFF; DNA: TGTGCCAGCAGCCCTCGACAGGGGAACACTGAAGCTTTCTTT
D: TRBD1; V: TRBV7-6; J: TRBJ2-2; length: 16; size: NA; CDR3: CASSLRTGINTGELFF; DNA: TGTGCCAGCAGCTTAAGGACAGGGATTAACACCGGGGAGCTGTTTTTT
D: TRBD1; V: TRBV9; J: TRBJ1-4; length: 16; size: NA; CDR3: CASSSSGQGREEKLFF; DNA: TGTGCCAGCAGCTCCTCTGGACAGGGTAGAGAAGAAAAACTGTTTTTT
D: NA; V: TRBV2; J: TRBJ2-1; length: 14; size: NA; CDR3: CASKTQGQSNEQFF; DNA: TGTGCCAGCAAAACCCAGGGGCAGTCCAATGAGCAGTTCTTC
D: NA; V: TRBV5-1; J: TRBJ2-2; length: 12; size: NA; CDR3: CASSLAAGELFF; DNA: TGCGCCAGCAGCTTGGCCGCCGGGGAGCTGTTTTTT
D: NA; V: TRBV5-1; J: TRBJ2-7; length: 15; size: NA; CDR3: CASSFDRWMNYEQYF; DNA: TGCGCCAGCAGCTTTGACAGGTGGATGAATTACGAGCAGTACTTC
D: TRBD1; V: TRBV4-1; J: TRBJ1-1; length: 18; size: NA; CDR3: CASSQASRGLLSNTEAFF; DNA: TGCGCCAGCAGCCAAGCGAGCAGGGGGCTGCTTAGTAACACTGAAGCTTTCTTT
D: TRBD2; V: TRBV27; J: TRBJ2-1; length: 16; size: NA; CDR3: CASSSAGGPVFNEQFF; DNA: TGTGCCAGCAGTTCGGCGGGAGGGCCTGTATTCAATGAGCAGTTCTTC
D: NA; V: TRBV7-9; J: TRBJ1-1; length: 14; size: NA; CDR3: CASRPENPNTEAFF; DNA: TGTGCCAGCAGGCCGGAGAATCCGAACACTGAAGCTTTCTTT
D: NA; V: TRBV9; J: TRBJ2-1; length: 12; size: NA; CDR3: CASSGEDNEQFF; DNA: TGTGCCAGCAGCGGAGAGGACAATGAGCAGTTCTTC
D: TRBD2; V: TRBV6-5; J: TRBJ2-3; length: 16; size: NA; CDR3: CASSYWTSGSPDTQYF; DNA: TGTGCCAGCAGTTACTGGACTAGCGGGAGCCCAGATACGCAGTATTTT
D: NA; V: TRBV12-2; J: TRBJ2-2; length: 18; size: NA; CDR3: CASRLRPTGPANTGELFF; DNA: TGTGCAAGTCGCCTCCGCCCAACAGGGCCCGCGAACACCGGGGAGCTGTTTTTT
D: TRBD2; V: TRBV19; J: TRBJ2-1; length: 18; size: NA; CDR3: CASTPKTSGGAWYNEQFF; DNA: TGTGCCAGTACCCCCAAGACTAGCGGGGGGGCATGGTACAATGAGCAGTTCTTC
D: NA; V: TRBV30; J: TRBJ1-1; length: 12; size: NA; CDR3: CAWRQPTPKAFF; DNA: TGTGCCTGGAGACAGCCTACGCCCAAAGCTTTCTTT
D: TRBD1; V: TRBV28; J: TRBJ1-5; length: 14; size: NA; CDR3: CASRPDRGNQPQHF; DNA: TGTGCCAGCAGGCCAGACAGGGGCAATCAGCCCCAGCATTTT
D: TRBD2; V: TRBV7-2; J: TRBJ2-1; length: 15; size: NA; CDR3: CASSRGLAATNEQFF; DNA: TGTGCCAGCAGCAGGGGACTAGCGGCAACAAATGAGCAGTTCTTC
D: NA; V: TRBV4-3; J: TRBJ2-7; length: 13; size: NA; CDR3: CASSQVEASKQYF; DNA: TGCGCCAGCAGCCAAGTGGAAGCGAGCAAGCAGTACTTC
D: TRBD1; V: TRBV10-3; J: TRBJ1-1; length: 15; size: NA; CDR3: CAITNPQGDRTEAFF; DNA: TGTGCCATCACTAACCCACAGGGGGATAGGACTGAAGCTTTCTTT
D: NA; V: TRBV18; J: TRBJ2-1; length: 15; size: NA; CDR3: CASSSRDKTYNEQFF; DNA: TGTGCCAGCTCATCCCGGGACAAGACGTACAATGAGCAGTTCTTC
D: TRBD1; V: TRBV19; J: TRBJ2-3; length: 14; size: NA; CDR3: CASRDRGSGDTQYF; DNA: TGTGCCAGTAGGGACAGGGGGAGTGGAGATACGCAGTATTTT
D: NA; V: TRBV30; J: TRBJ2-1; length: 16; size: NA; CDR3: CAWSVSRTTTYNEQFF; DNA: TGTGCCTGGAGTGTAAGCCGGACAACCACCTACAATGAGCAGTTCTTC
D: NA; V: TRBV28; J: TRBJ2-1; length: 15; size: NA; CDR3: CASSPRTAGHNEQFF; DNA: TGTGCCAGCAGCCCGCGGACTGCAGGCCACAATGAGCAGTTCTTC
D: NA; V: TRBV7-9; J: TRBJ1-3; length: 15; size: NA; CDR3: CASSWELISGNTIYF; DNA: TGTGCCAGCAGCTGGGAGCTGATCTCTGGAAACACCATATATTTT
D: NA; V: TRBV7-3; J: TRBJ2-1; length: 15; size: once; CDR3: CASSLQGNSYNEQFF; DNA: TGTGCCAGCAGCTTACAGGGAAACTCCTACAATGAGCAGTTCTTC
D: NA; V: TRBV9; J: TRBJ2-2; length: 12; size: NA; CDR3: CASSRETGELFF; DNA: TGTGCCAGCAGCCGGGAGACCGGGGAGCTGTTTTTT
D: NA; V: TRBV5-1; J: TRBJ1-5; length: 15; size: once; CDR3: CASSLDTGTRQPQHF; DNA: TGCGCCAGCAGCTTGGATACAGGGACGAGGCAGCCCCAGCATTTT
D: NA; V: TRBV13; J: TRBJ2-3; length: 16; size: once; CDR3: CASSLGRAAGSDTQYF; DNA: TGTGCCAGCAGCTTAGGCCGGGCCGCGGGGTCAGATACGCAGTATTTT
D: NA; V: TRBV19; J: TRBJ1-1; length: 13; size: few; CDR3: CASRGGGHTEAFF; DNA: TGTGCCAGTAGGGGTGGTGGGCACACTGAAGCTTTCTTT
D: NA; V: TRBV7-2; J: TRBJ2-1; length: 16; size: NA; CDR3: CASSRRRSNSYNEQFF; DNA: TGTGCCAGCAGCCGCCGGAGGTCGAACTCCTACAATGAGCAGTTCTTC